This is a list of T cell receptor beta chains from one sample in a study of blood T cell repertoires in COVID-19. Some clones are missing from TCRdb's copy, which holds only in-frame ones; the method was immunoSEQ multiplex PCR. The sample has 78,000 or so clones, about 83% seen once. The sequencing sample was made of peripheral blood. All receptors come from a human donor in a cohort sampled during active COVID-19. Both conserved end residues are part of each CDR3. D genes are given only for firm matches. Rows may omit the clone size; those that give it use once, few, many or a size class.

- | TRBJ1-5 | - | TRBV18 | CASSADGHPNQPQHF | TGTGCCAGCTCAGCCGACGGACACCCCAATCAGCCCCAGCATTTT
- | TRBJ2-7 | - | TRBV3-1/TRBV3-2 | CASSQLDITYEQYF | TGTGCCAGCAGCCAATTAGACATTACCTACGAGCAGTACTTC
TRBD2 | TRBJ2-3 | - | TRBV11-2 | CASSLRREGTDTQYF | TGTGCCAGCAGCTTACGGCGGGAGGGTACAGATACGCAGTATTTT
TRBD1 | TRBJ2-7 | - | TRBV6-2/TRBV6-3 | CASSATGLFWKQYF | TGTGCCAGCAGCGCGACAGGGCTCTTTTGGAAGCAGTACTTC
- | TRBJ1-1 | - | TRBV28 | CASSLLRTRVRTEAFF | TGTGCCAGCAGTTTGCTACGGACCAGGGTCCGGACTGAAGCTTTCTTT
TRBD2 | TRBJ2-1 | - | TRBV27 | CASSDPSGGRNEQFF | TGTGCCAGCAGCGATCCTAGCGGGGGGCGCAATGAGCAGTTCTTC
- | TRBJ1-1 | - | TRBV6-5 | CASSYSVNTEAFF | TGTGCCAGCAGTTACTCCGTGAACACTGAAGCTTTCTTT
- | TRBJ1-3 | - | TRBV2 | CASKARAGNTIYF | TGTGCCAGCAAGGCCAGGGCAGGAAACACCATATATTTT
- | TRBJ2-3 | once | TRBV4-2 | CASSREIKGGTDTQYF | TGTGCCAGCAGCCGGGAGATTAAAGGAGGCACAGATACGCAGTATTTT
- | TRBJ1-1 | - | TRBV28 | CASSLRRTRGTEAFF | TGTGCCAGCAGTTTGAGGAGGACACGGGGGACTGAAGCTTTCTTT
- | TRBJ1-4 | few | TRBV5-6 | CASSFRENEKLFF | TGTGCCAGCAGCTTTCGGGAGAATGAAAAACTGTTTTTT
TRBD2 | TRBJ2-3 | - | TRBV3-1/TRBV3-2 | CASSQGGGADTQYF | TGTGCCAGCAGCCAAGGCGGGGGGGCAGATACGCAGTATTTT
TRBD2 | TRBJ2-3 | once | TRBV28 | CASSSPGGPEDTQYF | TGTGCCAGCAGTTCACCGGGGGGGCCGGAAGATACGCAGTATTTT
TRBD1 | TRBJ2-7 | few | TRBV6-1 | CASSEGTGTYEQYF | TGTGCCAGCAGTGAAGGGACAGGGACCTACGAGCAGTACTTC
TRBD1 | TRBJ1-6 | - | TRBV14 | CASSPGRDRESSPLHF | TGTGCCAGCAGCCCCGGGAGGGACAGGGAAAGTTCACCCCTCCACTTT
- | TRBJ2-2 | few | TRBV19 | CASSISQYTGELFF | TGTGCCAGTAGTATCAGTCAATACACCGGGGAGCTGTTTTTT
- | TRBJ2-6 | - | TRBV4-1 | CASSQETGNRVGANVLTF | TGCGCCAGCAGCCAAGAAACAGGAAACCGGGTGGGGGCCAACGTCCTGACTTTC
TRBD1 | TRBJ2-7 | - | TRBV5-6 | CASSLNRGYEQYF | TGTGCCAGCAGCTTAAACAGGGGCTACGAGCAGTACTTC
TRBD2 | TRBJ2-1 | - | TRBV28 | CASSSRTSGLYNEQFF | TGTGCCAGCAGTTCCAGGACTAGCGGGCTCTACAATGAGCAGTTCTTC
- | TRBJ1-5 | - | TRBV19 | CASSSRGGAQPQHF | TGTGCCAGTAGCTCCCGGGGGGGGGCTCAGCCCCAGCATTTT
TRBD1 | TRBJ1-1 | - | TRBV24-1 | CATSDPGQGAEAFF | TGTGCCACCAGTGACCCTGGACAGGGGGCTGAAGCTTTCTTT
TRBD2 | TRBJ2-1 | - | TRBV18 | CASSSNPLSGGNEQFF | TGTGCCAGCTCATCTAACCCCCTATCCGGGGGGAATGAGCAGTTCTTC
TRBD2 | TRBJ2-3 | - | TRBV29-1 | CSADGLAGITDTQYF | TGCAGCGCCGACGGGCTAGCGGGGATAACAGATACGCAGTATTTT
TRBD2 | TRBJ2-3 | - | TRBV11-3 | CASSRRGLAATDTQYF | TGTGCCAGCAGCAGACGGGGACTAGCGGCTACAGATACGCAGTATTTT
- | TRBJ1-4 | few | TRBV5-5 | CASSSANREKLFF | TGTGCCAGCAGCTCGGCCAACAGGGAAAAACTGTTTTTT
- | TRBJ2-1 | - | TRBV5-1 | CASSLEGGNGDEQFF | TGCGCCAGCAGCTTGGAGGGAGGCAATGGAGATGAGCAGTTCTTC
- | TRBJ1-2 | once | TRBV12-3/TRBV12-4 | CASSGGDGYTF | TGTGCCAGCAGTGGGGGCGATGGCTACACCTTC
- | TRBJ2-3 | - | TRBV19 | CASSIARGSRADTQYF | TGTGCCAGTAGTATAGCGAGAGGGTCAAGAGCAGATACGCAGTATTTT
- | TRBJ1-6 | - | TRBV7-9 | CASSPGRSSYNSPLHF | TGTGCCAGCAGCCCTGGTCGTAGCTCCTATAATTCACCCCTCCACTTT
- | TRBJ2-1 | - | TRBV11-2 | CASSLGRAYNEQFF | TGTGCCAGCAGCTTAGGGCGGGCCTACAATGAGCAGTTCTTC
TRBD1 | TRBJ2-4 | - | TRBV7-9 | CASSSPGQAKNIQYF | TGTGCCAGCAGCTCCCCCGGACAGGCTAAAAACATTCAGTACTTC
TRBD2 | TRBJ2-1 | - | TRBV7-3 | CASSLASGSTYNEQFF | TGTGCCAGCAGCTTAGCTAGCGGGAGTACCTACAATGAGCAGTTCTTC
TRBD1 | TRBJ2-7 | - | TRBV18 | CASSDRGGYEQYF | TGTGCCAGCTCAGACAGGGGTGGCTACGAGCAGTACTTC
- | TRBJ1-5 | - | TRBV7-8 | CASSHQEGSQHF | TGTGCCAGCAGCCATCAGGAGGGGTCCCAGCATTTT
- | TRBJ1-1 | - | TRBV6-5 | CASSYSTVTTEAFF | TGTGCCAGCAGTTACTCCACAGTCACCACTGAAGCTTTCTTT
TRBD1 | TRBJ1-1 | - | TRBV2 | CASRTGADTEAFF | TGTGCCAGCAGGACAGGGGCGGACACTGAAGCTTTCTTT
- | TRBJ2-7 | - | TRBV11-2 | CASSLDSPRGEQYF | TGTGCCAGCAGCTTAGACTCCCCTCGGGGGGAGCAGTACTTC
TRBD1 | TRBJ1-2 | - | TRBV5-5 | CASSWDRNYGYTF | TGTGCCAGCAGCTGGGACAGAAACTATGGCTACACCTTC
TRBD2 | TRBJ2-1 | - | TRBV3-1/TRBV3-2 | CASGSLAGEDNEQFF | TGTGCCAGCGGCTCCTTAGCGGGAGAAGACAATGAGCAGTTCTTC
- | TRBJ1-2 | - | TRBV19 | CASSIADTLYGYTF | TGTGCCAGTAGTATCGCGGACACCCTCTATGGCTACACCTTC
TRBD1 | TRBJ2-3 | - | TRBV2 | CASRSQLGQGTDTQYF | TGTGCCAGCAGGTCTCAGTTAGGACAGGGCACAGATACGCAGTATTTT
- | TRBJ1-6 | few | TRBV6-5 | CASSPGSYNSPLHF | TGTGCCAGCAGCCCGGGCTCCTATAATTCACCCCTCCACTTT
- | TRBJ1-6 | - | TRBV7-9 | CASVPGNYNSPLHF | TGTGCCAGCGTCCCGGGAAATTATAATTCACCCCTCCACTTT